This T cell receptor beta chain was captured by sequencing in a study of T cell repertoires in cytomegalovirus infection. Across the study: Both a matching HLA type and CMV infection were indicated by public TCR beta signatures. Study-wide results and limits: There were carriers of CMV plus the relevant HLA, and cumulative public TCR beta family frequency identified them. HLA-C-restricted CMV-specific TCR beta clonotypes were dominant in the ex vivo response.

Trimming stripped 4 bases from V and 5 bases from J, with 15 bases between. The CDR3 totals 14 residues. Germline V gene lookup returns CDR1 SGHDN and CDR2 FVKESK. This clonotype was seen only once. Antigen unknown. TCRdb analysed the reads with MiXCR anew, one entry per CDR3 protein. The sample gives approximately 260,000 distinct CDR3 sequences, over 15% of which show up once; around half is in the top ten. This TCR derives from a human donor in good health (CMV status not recorded). Some clones in this sample may be carry-over from other donors' samples. The V gene is TRBV14, the J gene TRBJ2-7; a weak D match, TRBD2 (5 bases). Sequencing was performed on CD8+ T cells from PBMCs. The CDR3 DNA reads as TGTGCCAGCAGCCCGGGATCAGGCGGGCACGAGCAGTACTTC. Amino acid sequence: CASSPGSGGHEQYF.